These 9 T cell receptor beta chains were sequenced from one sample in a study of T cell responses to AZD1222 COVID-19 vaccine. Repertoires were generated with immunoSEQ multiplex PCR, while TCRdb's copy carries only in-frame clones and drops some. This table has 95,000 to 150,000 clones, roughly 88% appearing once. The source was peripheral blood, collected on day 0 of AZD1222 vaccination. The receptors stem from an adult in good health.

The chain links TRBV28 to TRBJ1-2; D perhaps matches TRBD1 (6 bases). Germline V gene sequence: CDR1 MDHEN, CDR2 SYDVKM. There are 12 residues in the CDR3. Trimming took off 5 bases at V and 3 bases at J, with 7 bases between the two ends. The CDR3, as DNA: TGTGCCAGCAGTCGGACAGACTATGGCTACACCTTC. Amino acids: CASSRTDYGYTF.

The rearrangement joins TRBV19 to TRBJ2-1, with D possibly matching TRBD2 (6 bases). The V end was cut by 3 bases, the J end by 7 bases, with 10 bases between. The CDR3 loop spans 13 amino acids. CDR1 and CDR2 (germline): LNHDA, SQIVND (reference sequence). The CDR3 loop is CASSILRGNEQFF. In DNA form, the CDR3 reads TGTGCCAGTAGTATTTTGCGGGGAAATGAGCAGTTCTTC.

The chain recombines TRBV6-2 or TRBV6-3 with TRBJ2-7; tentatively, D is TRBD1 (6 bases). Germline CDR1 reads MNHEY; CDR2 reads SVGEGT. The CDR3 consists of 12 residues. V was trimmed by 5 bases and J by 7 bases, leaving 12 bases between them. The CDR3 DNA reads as TGTGCCAGCAGTCAGCAGGGGAGAGAGCAGTACTTC. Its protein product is CASSQQGREQYF.

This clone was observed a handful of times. The CDR3 protein is CASSFPGSNTEAFF. In DNA, the CDR3 is TGTGCCAGCAGCTTCCCCGGGTCGAACACTGAAGCTTTCTTT. This sequence joins TRBV11-2 and TRBJ1-1; D is ambiguous. This CDR3 has 14 residues. Germline V lookup: CDR1 SGHAT, CDR2 FQNNGV. V lost 3 bases, J lost 1 base, and 9 bases lay in between.

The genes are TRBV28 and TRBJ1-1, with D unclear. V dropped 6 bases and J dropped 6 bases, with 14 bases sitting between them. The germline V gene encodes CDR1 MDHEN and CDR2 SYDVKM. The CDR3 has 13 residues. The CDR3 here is CASSRFPQSEAFF. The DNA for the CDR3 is TGTGCCAGCAGCAGGTTCCCTCAATCTGAAGCTTTCTTT.

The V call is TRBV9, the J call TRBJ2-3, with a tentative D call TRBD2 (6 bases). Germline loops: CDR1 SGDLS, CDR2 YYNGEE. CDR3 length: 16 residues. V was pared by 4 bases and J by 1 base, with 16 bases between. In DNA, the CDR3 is TGTGCCAGCAGCAACACCATTAGCGGAGGCACAGATACGCAGTATTTT. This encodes CASSNTISGGTDTQYF.

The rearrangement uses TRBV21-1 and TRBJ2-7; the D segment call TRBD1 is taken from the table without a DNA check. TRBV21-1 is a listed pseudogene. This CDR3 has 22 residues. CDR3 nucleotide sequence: TGTGCCAGCAGCAAAGTGGAACCGGGACAGGGAAAAAAGTTGCTTCGGAGCTACGAGCAGTACTTC. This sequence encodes CASSKVEPGQGKKLLRSYEQYF.

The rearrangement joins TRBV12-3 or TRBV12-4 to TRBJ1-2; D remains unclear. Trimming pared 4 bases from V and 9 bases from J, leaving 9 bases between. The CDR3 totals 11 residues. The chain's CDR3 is CASSYSGSYTF. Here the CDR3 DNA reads TGTGCCAGCAGTTATTCCGGGAGCTACACCTTC.

CDR3 amino acids: CASSHSRGKTDTQYF. CDR3 sequence (DNA): TGTGCCAGCAGCCACTCGCGGGGGAAAACGGATACGCAGTATTTT. V gene TRBV7-9 combines with J gene TRBJ2-3; 7 nucleotides align to TRBD2. V shed 5 bases, J shed 6 bases, and the junction held 11 bases outside the gene matches. This CDR3 comprises 15 residues. Germline loops: CDR1 SEHNR, CDR2 FQNEAQ (reference sequence).